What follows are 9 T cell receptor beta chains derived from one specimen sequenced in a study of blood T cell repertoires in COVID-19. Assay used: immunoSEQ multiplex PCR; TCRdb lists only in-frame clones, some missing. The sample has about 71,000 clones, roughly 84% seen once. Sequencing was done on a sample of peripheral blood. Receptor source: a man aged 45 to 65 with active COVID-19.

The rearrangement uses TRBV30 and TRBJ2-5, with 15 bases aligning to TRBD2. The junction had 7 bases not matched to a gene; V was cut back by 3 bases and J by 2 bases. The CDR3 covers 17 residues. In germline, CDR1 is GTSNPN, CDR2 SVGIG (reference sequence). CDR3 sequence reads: CAWSRGLAGGMQETQYF. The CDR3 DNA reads TGTGCCTGGAGCCGTGGACTAGCGGGAGGGATGCAAGAGACCCAGTACTTC.

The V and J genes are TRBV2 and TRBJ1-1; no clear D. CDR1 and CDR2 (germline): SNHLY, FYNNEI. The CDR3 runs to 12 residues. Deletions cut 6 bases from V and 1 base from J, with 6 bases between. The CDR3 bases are TGTGCCAGCAGGAGGCAGAACACTGAAGCTTTCTTT. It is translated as CASRRQNTEAFF.

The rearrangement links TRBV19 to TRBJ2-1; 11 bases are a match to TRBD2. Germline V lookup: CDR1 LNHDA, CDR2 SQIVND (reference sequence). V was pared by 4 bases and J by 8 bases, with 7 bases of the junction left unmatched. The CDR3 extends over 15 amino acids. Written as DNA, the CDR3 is TGTGCCAGTAGTAAGGGACTAGCGGAGGGGGATGAGCAGTTCTTC. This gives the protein CASSKGLAEGDEQFF.

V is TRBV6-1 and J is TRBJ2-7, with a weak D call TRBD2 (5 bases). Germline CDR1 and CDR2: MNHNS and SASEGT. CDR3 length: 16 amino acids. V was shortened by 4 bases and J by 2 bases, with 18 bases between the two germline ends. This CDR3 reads CASSGPGSSRTYEQYF. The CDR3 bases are TGTGCCAGCAGTGGTCCCGGGTCTAGCAGGACCTACGAGCAGTACTTC.

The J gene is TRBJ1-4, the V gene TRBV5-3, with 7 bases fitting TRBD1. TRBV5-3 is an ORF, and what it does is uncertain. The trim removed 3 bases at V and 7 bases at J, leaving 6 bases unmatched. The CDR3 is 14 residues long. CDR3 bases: TGTGCCAGAAGCTCTACAGGGGCCCCTGAAAAACTGTTTTTT. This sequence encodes CARSSTGAPEKLFF.

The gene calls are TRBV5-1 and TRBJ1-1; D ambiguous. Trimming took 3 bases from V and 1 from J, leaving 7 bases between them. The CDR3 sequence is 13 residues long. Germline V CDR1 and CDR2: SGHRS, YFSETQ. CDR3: CASSSTANTEAFF. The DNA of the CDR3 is TGCGCCAGCAGCTCAACAGCGAACACTGAAGCTTTCTTT.

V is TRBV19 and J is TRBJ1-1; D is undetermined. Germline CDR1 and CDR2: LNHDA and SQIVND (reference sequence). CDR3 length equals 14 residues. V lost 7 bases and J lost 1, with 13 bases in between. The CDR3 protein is CASTSSYRNTEAFF. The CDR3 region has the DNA TGTGCCAGTACCTCTTCCTACAGGAACACTGAAGCTTTCTTT.

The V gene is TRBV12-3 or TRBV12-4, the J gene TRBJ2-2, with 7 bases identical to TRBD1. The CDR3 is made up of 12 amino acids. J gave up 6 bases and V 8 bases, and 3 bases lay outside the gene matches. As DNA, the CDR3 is TGTGCCAGCCTCGGACAGGCCGGGGAGCTGTTTTTT. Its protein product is CASLGQAGELFF.

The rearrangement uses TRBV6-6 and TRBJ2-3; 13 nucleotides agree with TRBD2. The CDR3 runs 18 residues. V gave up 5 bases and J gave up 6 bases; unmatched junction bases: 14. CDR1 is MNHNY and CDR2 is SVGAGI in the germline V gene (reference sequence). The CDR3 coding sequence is TGTGCCAGCAGTCGGTTCCCTCCGGGACTAGCGGGAACGGATACGCAGTATTTT. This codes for CASSRFPPGLAGTDTQYF.